The rows below give T cell receptor beta chains drawn from one sample of a study of Graves' ophthalmopathy and Graves' hyperthyroidism. TCRdb used MiXCR to reprocess the multiplex PCR reads, holding one entry per CDR3 protein. The sample has roughly 500,000 distinct CDR3 sequences, under 15% seen once. Sample: blood. These receptors all come from a woman aged 25-40 years with Graves' ophthalmopathy. CDR3s include the opening cysteine and the closing phenylalanine or tryptophan. D genes are given only for firm matches. Rows may omit the clone size; those that give it use once, few, many or a size class.

D	V	J	size	DNA	CDR3
.	TRBV5-1	TRBJ1-1	many	TGTGCCAGCAGCCTCGAGAGGAACACTGAAGCTTTCTTT	CASSLERNTEAFF
TRBD1	TRBV28	TRBJ1-5	many	TGTGCCAGCACCAGAGAGACAGGGGGCAAGAGGAATCAGCCCCAGCATTTT	CASTRETGGKRNQPQHF
.	TRBV19	TRBJ2-7	many	TGTGCCAGTAGTGGGGGGCTGAACGAGCAGTACTTC	CASSGGLNEQYF
.	TRBV28	TRBJ2-7	many	TGTGCCAGCAAACACTCCCACGAGCAGTACTTC	CASKHSHEQYF
.	TRBV12-3/TRBV12-4	TRBJ2-7	.	TGTGCCAGCAGTTTGCCCCCTGGCCTAGCCTACGAGCAGTACTTC	CASSLPPGLAYEQYF
.	TRBV20-1	TRBJ1-1	.	TGCAGTGCTTTCCCCGTCCAGGGATCCGGCTTGAACACTGAAGCTTTCTTT	CSAFPVQGSGLNTEAFF
TRBD1	TRBV15	TRBJ1-1	.	TGTGCCACCAGTTGGCCGGGACAGGGCGTCACTGAAGCTTTCTTT	CATSWPGQGVTEAFF
.	TRBV12-3/TRBV12-4	TRBJ2-5	many	TGTGCCAGCAGCGAAGGGGTTAGAGAGACCCAGTACTTC	CASSEGVRETQYF
.	TRBV6-1	TRBJ1-5	.	TGTGCCAGCAGTGGGGGTTACGGAGGTCGATGGTATAGCAATCAGCCTCAGCATTTT	CASSGGYGGRWYSNQPQHF
TRBD1	TRBV7-3	TRBJ2-7	.	TGTGCCAGCAGCATCGGGACAGGGCCCTCCTACGAGCAGTACTTC	CASSIGTGPSYEQYF
TRBD1	TRBV25-1	TRBJ1-1	many	TGTGCCAGCAGGGAGACAGGGGCGAGCACTGAAGCTTTCTTT	CASRETGASTEAFF
.	TRBV28	TRBJ1-1	many	TGTGCCAGCAGTCCTCCCGGGATTCCGAACACTGAAGCTTTCTTT	CASSPPGIPNTEAFF
.	TRBV20-1	TRBJ2-7	many	TGCAGTGCTAGAGGTGGGGGATACGGTGCACACTCCTACGAGCAGTACTTC	CSARGGGYGAHSYEQYF